This T cell receptor beta chain was identified during a study of shared clonotypes between healthy human individuals. Using immunoSEQ multiplex PCR, the repertoire was profiled, and TCRdb retains in-frame clones only, with some absent. The sample comprises roughly 500,000 clones, approximately 84% of which are singletons, and roughly 12% rests with the top ten. The CDR3 loop spans 15 amino acids. The junction had 5 bases not matched to a gene; V was cut back by 5 bases and J by 2 bases. Germline values: CDR1 MNHEY, CDR2 SMNVEV (reference sequence). All donors were Caucasian adults living in Nashville, Tennessee.

Source material: PBMCs. This clonotype originated in a woman between 35 and 50 years old in good health. Some clones in this sample may be carry-over from other donors' samples. The rearrangement uses TRBV27 and TRBJ2-3; 9 bases align to TRBD2. The chain's CDR3 is CASSPRLAATDTQYF. CDR3 sequence (DNA): TGTGCCAGCAGTCCGCGACTAGCGGCCACAGATACGCAGTATTTT.